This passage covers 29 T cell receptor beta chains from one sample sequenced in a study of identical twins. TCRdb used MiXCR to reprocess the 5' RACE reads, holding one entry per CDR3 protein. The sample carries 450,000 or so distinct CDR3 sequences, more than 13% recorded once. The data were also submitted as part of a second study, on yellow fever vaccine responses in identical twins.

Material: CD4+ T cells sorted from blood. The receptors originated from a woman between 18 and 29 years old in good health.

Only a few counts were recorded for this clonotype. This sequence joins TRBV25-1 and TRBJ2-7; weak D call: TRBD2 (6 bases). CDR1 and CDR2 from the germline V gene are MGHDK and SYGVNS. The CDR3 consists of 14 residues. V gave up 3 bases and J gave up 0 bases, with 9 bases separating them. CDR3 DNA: TGTGCCAGCAGTGAGTTGGAGGGCTCCTACGAGCAGTACTTC. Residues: CASSELEGSYEQYF.

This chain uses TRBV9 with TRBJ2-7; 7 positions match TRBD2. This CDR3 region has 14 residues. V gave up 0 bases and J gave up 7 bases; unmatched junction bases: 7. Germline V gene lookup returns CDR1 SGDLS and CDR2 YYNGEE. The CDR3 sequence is CASSVVGGSVEQYF. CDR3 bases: TGTGCCAGCAGCGTAGTTGGCGGGAGCGTGGAGCAGTACTTC.

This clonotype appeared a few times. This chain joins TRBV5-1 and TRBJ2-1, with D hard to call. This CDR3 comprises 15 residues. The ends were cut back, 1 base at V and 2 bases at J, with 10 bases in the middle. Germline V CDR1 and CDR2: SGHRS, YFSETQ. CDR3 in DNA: TGCGCCAGCAGCTTGTCCGGAGAAACCTACAATGAGCAGTTCTTC. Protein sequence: CASSLSGETYNEQFF. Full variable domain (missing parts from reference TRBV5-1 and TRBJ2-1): KAGVTQTPRYLIKTRGQQVTLSCSPISGHRSVSWYQQTPGQGLQFLFEYFSETQRNKGNFPGRFSGRQFSNSRSEMNVSTLELGDSALYLCASSLSGETYNEQFFGPGTRLTVL.

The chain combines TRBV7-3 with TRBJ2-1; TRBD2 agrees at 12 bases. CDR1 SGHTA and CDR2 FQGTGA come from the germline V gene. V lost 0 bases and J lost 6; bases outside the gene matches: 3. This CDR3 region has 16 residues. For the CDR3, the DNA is TGTGCCAGCAGCTTAACGGCTAGCGGGGGGGCCAATGAGCAGTTCTTC. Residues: CASSLTASGGANEQFF.

CDR3 region: CASSSQTGDLSYEQYF. CDR3 nucleotide sequence: TGTGCCAGCAGTTCCCAGACAGGGGACCTCTCCTACGAGCAGTACTTC. The V and J genes are TRBV12-3 or TRBV12-4 and TRBJ2-7; 8 bases match TRBD1. CDR3 length: 16 residues. V shed 4 bases, J shed 0 bases, and the junction held 8 bases outside the gene matches.

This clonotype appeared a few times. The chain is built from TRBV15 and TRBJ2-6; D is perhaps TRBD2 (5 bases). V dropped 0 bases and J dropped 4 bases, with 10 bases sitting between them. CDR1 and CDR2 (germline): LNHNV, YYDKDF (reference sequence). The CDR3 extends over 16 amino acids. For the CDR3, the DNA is TGTGCCACCAGCAGAGATAGAGGGAACGGGGCCAACGTCCTGACTTTC. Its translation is CATSRDRGNGANVLTF.

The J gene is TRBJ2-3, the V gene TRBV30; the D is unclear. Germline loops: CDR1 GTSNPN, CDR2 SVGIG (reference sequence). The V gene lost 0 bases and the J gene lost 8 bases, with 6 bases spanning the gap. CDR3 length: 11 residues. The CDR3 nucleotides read TGTGCCTGGAGTGTACTGGGTACGCAGTATTTT. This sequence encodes CAWSVLGTQYF.

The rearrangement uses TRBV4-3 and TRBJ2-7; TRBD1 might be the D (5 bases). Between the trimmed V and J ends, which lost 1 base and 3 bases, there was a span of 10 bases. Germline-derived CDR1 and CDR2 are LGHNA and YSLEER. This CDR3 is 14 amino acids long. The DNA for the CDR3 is TGCGCCAGCAGCCAAGCCCAGGGTTACTACGAGCAGTACTTC. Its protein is CASSQAQGYYEQYF.

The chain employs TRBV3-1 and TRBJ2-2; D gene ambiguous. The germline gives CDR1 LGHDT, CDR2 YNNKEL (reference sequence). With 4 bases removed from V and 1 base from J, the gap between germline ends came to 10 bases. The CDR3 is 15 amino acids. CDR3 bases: TGTGCCAGCAGCCCGATCCCTGGGAACACCGGGGAGCTGTTTTTT. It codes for CASSPIPGNTGELFF.

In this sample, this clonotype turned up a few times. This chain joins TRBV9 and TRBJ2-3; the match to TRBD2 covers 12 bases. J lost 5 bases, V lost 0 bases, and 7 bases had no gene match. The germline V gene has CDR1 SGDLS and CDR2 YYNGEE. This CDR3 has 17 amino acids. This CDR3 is CASSVDPSGGVVDTQYF. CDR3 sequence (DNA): TGTGCCAGCAGCGTAGACCCTAGCGGGGGGGTTGTAGATACGCAGTATTTT. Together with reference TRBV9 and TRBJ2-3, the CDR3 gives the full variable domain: DSGVTQTPKHLITATGQRVTLRCSPRSGDLSVYWYQQSLDQGLQFLIQYYNGEERAKGNILERFSAQQFPDLHSELNLSSLELGDSALYFCASSVDPSGGVVDTQYFGPGTRLTVL.

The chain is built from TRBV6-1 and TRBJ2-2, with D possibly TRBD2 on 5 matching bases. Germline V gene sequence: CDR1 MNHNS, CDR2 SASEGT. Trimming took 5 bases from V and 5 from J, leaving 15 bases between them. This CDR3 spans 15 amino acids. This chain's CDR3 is CASSRGSTKTGELFF. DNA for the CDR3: TGTGCCAGCAGTCGAGGGAGCACCAAGACCGGGGAGCTGTTTTTT.

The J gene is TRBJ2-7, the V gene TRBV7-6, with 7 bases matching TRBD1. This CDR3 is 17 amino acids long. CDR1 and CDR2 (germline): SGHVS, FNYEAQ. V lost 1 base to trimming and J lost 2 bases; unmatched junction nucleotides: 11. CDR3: CASSLGPGGSKTYEQYF. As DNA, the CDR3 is TGTGCCAGCAGCTTAGGGCCAGGGGGATCTAAAACCTACGAGCAGTACTTC.

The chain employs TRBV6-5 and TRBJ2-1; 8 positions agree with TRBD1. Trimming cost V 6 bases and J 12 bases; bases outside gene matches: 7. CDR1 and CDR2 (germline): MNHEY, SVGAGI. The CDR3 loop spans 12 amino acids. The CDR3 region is CASSEDRVLQFF. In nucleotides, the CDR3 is TGTGCCAGCAGCGAGGACAGGGTATTGCAGTTCTTC.

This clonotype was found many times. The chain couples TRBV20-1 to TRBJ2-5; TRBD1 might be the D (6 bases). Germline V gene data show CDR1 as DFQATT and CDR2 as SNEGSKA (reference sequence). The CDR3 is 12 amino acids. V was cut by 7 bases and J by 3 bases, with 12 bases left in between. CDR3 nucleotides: TGCAGTGGGGGGCAGGAAGAAGAGACCCAGTACTTC. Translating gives CSGGQEEETQYF.

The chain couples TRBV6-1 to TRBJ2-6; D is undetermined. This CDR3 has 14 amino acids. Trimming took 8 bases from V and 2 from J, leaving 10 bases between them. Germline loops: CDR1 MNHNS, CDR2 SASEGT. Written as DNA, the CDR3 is TGTGCCAGCGCGATTTTTACTGGGGCCAACGTCCTGACTTTC. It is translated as CASAIFTGANVLTF.

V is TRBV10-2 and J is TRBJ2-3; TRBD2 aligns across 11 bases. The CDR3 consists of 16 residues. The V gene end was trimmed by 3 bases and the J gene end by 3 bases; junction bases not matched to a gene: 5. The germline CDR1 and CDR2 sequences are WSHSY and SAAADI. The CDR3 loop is CASSDRASGRTDTQYF. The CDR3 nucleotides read TGCGCCAGCAGTGACAGGGCTAGCGGGAGGACAGATACGCAGTATTTT.

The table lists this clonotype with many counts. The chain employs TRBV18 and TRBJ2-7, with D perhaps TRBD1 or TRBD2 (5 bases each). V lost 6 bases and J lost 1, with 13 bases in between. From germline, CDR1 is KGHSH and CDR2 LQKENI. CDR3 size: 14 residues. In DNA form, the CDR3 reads TGTGCCAGCTCTACCGGGACCTTATCCTACGAGCAGTACTTC. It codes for CASSTGTLSYEQYF.

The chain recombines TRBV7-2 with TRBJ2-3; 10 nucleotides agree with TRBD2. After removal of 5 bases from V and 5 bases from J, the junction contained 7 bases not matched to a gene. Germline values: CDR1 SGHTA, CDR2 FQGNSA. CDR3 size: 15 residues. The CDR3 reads CASSNPGLAKDTQYF. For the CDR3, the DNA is TGTGCCAGCAGCAACCCGGGACTAGCGAAAGATACGCAGTATTTT.

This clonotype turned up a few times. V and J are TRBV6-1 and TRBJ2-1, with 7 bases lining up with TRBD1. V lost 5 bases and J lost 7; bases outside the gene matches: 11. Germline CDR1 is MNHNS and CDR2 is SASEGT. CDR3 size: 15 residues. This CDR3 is CASSRTGGRSNEQFF. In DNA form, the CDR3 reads TGTGCCAGCAGTCGGACAGGAGGCCGGAGTAATGAGCAGTTCTTC.

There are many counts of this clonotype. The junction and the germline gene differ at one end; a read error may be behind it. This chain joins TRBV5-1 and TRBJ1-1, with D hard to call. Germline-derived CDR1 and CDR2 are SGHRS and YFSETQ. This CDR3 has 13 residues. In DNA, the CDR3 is TGTGCCAGCAGCTTGGACCTGAACACTGAAGCTTTCTTT. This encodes CASSLDLNTEAFF. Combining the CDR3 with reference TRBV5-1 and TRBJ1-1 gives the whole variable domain KAGVTQTPRYLIKTRGQQVTLSCSPISGHRSVSWYQQTPGQGLQFLFEYFSETQRNKGNFPGRFSGRQFSNSRSEMNVSTLELGDSALYLCASSLDLNTEAFFGQGTRLTVV.

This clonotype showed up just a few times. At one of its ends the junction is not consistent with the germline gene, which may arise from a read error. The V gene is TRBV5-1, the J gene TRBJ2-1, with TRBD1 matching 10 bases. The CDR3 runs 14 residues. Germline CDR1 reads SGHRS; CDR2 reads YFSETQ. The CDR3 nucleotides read TGCGCCAGCAGCTTGGAAGGGGAGACAGGGGGCGCAATCTTC. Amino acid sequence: CASSLEGETGGAIF.

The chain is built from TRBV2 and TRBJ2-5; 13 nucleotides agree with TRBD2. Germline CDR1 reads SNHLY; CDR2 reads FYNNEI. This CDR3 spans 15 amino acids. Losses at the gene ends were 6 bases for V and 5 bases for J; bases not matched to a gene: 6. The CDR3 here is CASRQGTSGVETQYF. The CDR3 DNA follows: TGTGCCAGCAGGCAAGGGACTAGCGGGGTTGAGACCCAGTACTTC.

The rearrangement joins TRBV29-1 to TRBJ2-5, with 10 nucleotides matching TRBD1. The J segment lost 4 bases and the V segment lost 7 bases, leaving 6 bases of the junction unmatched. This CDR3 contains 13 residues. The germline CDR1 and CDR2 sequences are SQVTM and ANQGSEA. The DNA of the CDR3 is TGCAGCGCCGGACAGGGGGTCGGAGAGACCCAGTACTTC. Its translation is CSAGQGVGETQYF.

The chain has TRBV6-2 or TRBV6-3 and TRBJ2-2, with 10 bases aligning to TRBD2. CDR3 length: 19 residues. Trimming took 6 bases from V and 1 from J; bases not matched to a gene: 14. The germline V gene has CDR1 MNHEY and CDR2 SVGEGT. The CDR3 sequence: CASSPGFTSGARNTGELFF. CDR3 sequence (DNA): TGTGCCAGCAGCCCAGGCTTTACTAGCGGGGCCAGGAACACCGGGGAGCTGTTTTTT.

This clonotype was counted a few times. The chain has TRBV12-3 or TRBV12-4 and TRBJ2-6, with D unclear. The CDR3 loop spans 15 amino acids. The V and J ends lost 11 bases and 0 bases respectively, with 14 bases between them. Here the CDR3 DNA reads TGTGCCTCGAGCACAGCTAGCTCTGGGGCCAACGTCCTGACTTTC. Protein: CASSTASSGANVLTF.

DNA for the CDR3: TGTGCCAGCAGCCAAGCTAACAATGAGCAGTTCTTC. As protein: CASSQANNEQFF. The chain carries TRBV14 and TRBJ2-1; D is unclear. CDR1 SGHDN and CDR2 FVKESK come from the germline V gene. Trimming removed 1 base at V and 5 bases at J, with 3 bases between. This CDR3 comprises 12 residues.

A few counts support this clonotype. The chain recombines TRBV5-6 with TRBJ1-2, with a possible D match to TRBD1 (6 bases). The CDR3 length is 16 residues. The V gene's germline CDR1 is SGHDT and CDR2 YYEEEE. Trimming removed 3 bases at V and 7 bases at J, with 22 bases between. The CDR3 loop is CASSSPGRSGDFGYTF. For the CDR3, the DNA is TGTGCCAGCAGCTCCCCCGGGAGGTCAGGGGACTTTGGCTACACCTTC.

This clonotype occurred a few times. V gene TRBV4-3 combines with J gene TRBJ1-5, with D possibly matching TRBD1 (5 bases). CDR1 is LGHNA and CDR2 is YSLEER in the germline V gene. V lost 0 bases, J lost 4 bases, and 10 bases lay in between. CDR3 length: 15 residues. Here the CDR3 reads CASSQDSRVNQPQHF. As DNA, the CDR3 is TGCGCCAGCAGCCAAGATTCCAGGGTTAATCAGCCCCAGCATTTT.

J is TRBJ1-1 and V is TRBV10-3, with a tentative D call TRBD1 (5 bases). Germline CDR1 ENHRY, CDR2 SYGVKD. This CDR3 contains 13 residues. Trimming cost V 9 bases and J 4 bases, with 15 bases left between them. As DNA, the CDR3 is TGTGCCATTTCACAGGAGCAGGGCACTGAAGCTTTCTTT. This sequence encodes CAISQEQGTEAFF.